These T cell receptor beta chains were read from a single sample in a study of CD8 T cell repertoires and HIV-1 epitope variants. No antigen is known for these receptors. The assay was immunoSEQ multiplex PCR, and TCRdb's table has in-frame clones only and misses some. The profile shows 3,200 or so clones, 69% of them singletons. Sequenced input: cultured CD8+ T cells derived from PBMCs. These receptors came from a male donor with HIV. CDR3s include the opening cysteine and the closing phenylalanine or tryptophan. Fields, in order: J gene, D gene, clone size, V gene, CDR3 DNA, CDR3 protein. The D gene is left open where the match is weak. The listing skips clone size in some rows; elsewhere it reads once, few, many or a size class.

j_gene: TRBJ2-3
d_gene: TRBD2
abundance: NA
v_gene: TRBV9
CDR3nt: TGTGCCAGCAGCCCTTTAGCGGGGCCTGTCGGAGATACGCAGTATTTT
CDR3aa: CASSPLAGPVGDTQYF

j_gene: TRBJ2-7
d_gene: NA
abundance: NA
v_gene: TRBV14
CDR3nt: TGTGCCAGCAGCCAAGTGGTCAGCTACGAGCAGTACTTC
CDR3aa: CASSQVVSYEQYF

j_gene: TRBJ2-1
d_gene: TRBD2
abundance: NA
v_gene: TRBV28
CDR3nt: TGTGCCAGCAGTTTATCTCAGTCAGCGGGGGGAGTTGAGCAGTTCTTC
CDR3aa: CASSLSQSAGGVEQFF

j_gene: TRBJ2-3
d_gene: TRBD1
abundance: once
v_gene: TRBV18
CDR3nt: TGTGCCAGCTCAGACAGGGGGCGGGGCACAGATACGCAGTATTTT
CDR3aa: CASSDRGRGTDTQYF

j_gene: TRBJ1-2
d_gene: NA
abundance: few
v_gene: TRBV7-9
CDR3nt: TGTGCCAGCAGTTTTTCGGGGGCAAGCTATGGCTACACCTTC
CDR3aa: CASSFSGASYGYTF

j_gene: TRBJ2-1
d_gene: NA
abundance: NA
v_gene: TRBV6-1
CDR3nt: TGTGCCACCTCAGGTACCTCCTACAATGAGCAGTTCTTC
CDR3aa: CATSGTSYNEQFF

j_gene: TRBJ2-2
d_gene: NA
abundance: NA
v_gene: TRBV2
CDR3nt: TGTGCCAGCAGTGCGGGGGCTAGCGGTATGCGAGACACCGGGGAGCTGTTTTTT
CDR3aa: CASSAGASGMRDTGELFF

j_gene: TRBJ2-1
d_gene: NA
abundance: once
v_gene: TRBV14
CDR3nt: TGTGCCAGCAGCCAAGTTACTTCTAGCTCCTACAATGAGCAGTTCTTC
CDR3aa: CASSQVTSSSYNEQFF

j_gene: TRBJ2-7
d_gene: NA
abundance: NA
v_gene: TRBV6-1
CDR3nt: TGTGCCAGCAGTGAATGGGTGGGACACTCCTCCTACGAGCAGTACTTC
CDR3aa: CASSEWVGHSSYEQYF

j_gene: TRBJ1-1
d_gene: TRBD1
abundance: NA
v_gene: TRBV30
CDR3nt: TGTGCCTGGAGAGATTTCGGACAGGGAGATCCTGAAGCTTTCTTT
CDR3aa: CAWRDFGQGDPEAFF

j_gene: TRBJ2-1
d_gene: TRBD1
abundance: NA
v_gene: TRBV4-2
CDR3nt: TGTGCCAGCAGCTCTTCGGTCATGGGACAGGGGACGTACAATGAGCAGTTCTTC
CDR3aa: CASSSSVMGQGTYNEQFF

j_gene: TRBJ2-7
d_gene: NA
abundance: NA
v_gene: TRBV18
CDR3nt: TGTGCCAGCTCACCAACGGAACAGTCCTACGAGCAGTACTTC
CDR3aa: CASSPTEQSYEQYF

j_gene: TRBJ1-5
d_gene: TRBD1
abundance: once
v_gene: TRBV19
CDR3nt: TGTGCCAGTAGTATCACAGGGGGCTTCAATCAGCCCCAGCATTTT
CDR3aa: CASSITGGFNQPQHF

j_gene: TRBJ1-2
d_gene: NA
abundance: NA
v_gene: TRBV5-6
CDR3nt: TGTGCCAGCAGCGCGGGTACTTATGGCTACACCTTC
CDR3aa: CASSAGTYGYTF

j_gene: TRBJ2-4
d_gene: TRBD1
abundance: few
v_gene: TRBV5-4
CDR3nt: TGTGCCAGCAGCTTGGGGGACAGGGGGACCAAAAACATTCAGTACTTC
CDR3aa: CASSLGDRGTKNIQYF

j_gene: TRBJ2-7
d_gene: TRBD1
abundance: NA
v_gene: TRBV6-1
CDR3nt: TGTGCCAGCAGCGGGACAGGCTACGAGCAGTACTTC
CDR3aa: CASSGTGYEQYF

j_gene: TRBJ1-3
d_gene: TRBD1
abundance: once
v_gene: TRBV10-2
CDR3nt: TGCGCCAGCAGATCCGGGACAGGGAGCGGAAACACCATATATTTT
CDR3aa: CASRSGTGSGNTIYF

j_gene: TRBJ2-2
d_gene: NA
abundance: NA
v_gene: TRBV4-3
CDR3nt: TGCGCCAGCAGCCAAGTCCCCTTCCGAGGGGGAGCCGGGGAGCTGTTTTTT
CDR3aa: CASSQVPFRGGAGELFF

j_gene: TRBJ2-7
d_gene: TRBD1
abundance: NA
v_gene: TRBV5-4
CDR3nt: TGTGCCAGCAGCTTCGGACAGGGGTCCTACGAGCAGTACTTC
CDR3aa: CASSFGQGSYEQYF

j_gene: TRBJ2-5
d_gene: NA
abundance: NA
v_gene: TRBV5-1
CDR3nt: TGCGCCAGCAGCTTGGAGGGGCAGGGGACCCAGTACTTC
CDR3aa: CASSLEGQGTQYF

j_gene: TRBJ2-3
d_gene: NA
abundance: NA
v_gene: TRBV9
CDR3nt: TGTGCCAGCAGCGTAGGCGGGCGGGGCACAGATACGCAGTATTTT
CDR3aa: CASSVGGRGTDTQYF

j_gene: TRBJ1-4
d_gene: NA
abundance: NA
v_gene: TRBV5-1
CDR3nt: TGCGCCAGCAGCTTAGGACCAACTAGTGAAAAACTGTTTTTT
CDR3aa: CASSLGPTSEKLFF

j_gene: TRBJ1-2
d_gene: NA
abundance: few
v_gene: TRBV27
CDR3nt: TGTGCCAGCAGTTTACTTGGGGGGTACTATGGCTACACCTTC
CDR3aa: CASSLLGGYYGYTF

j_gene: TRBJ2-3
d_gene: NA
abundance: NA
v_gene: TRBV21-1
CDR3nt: TGTGCCAGCAGTTCTAGCGGATCGGGCACAGATACGCAGTATTTT
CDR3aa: CASSSSGSGTDTQYF

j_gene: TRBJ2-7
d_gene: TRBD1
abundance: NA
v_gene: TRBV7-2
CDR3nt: TGTGCCAGCAGCCGGACAGGGGACTTTACCTACGAGCAGTACTTC
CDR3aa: CASSRTGDFTYEQYF

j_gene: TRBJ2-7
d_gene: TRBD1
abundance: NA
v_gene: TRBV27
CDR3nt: TGTGCCAGCAGCTCTCCCGGGACAGCGGCCTACGAGCAGTACTTC
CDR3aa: CASSSPGTAAYEQYF

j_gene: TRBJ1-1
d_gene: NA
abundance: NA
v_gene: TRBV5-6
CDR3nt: TGTGCCAGCAGCGAACCGAACAGGATGAACACTGAAGCTTTCTTT
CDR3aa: CASSEPNRMNTEAFF

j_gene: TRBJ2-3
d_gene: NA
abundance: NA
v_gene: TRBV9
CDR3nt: TGTGCCAGCATGATAGGTACTGTGTCTACGTCGACAGATACGCAGTATTTT
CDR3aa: CASMIGTVSTSTDTQYF

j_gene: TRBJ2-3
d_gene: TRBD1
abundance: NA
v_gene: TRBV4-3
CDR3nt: TGCGCCAGCAGCCAGGGGACAGGTCCTTTGGGAGATACGCAGTATTTT
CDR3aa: CASSQGTGPLGDTQYF

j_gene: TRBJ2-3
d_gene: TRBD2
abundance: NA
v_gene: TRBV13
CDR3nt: TGTGCCAGCAGCTCCATACTAGCGGAGAACACAGATACGCAGTATTTT
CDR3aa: CASSSILAENTDTQYF

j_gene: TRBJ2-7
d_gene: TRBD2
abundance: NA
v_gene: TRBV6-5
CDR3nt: TGTGCCAGCAGCCCGGGGGGGGGCGAGCAGTACTTC
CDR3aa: CASSPGGGEQYF

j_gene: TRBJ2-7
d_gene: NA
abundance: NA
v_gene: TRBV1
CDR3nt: TGCACCAGCAGCCATTCTCTGCGGTACGAGCAGTACTTC
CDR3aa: CTSSHSLRYEQYF

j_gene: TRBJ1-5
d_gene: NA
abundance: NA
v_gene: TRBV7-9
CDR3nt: TGTGCCAGCAGCCCGAAGGGAGCGGGGAATCAGCCCCAGCATTTT
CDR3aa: CASSPKGAGNQPQHF

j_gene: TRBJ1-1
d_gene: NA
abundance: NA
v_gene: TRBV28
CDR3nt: TGTGCCAGCAGTTTGTGGGGTGAAGCTTTCTTT
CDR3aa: CASSLWGEAFF

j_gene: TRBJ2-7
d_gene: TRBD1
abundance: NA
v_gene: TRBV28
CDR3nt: TGTGCCAGCAGTTCGACAGGGATTGGAAACGAGCAGTACTTC
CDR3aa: CASSSTGIGNEQYF

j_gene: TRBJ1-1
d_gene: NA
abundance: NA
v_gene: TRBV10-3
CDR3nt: TGTGCCATCACTTTGGACGGAAACACTGAAGCTTTCTTT
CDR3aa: CAITLDGNTEAFF

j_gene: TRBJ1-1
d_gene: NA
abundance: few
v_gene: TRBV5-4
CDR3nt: TGTGCCATCTTTGCGGGCGGGCGAGCCTTAAACACTGAAGCTTTCTTT
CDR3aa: CAIFAGGRALNTEAFF

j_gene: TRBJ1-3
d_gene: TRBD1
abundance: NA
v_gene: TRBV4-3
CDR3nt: TGCGCCAGCAGCCAAGGGACAGGGAGGGCTGGAAACACCATATATTTT
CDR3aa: CASSQGTGRAGNTIYF

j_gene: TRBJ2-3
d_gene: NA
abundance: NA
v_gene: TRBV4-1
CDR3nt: TGCGCCAGCAGCCAATCTCTAGGGGGGGGGTCAGATACGCAGTATTTT
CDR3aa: CASSQSLGGGSDTQYF

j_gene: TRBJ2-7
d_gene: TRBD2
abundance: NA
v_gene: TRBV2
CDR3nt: TGTGCCAGCAGGAGCCAACTAGCGGGCCTCATCCCTAACTACGAGCAGTACTTC
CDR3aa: CASRSQLAGLIPNYEQYF

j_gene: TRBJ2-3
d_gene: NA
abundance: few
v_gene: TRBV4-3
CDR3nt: TGCGCCAGCAGCCAAGACACAGATACGCAGTATTTT
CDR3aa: CASSQDTDTQYF

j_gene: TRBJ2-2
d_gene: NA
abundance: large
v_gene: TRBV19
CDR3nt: TGTGCCAGTAGTAACTGGATTCAGACTACGAACACCGGGGAGCTGTTTTTT
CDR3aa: CASSNWIQTTNTGELFF

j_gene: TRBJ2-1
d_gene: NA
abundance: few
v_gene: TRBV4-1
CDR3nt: TGCGCCAGCAGCCAAGATATCAGTGAGCAGTTCTTC
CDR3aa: CASSQDISEQFF

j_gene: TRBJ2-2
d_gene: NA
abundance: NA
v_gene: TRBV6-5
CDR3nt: TGTGCCAGCAGGTCTACTTCGGCAACCGGGGAGCTGTTTTTT
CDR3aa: CASRSTSATGELFF

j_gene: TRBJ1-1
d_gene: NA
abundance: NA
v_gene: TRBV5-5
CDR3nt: TGTGCCAGCAGCTTGGGGTACTCTGAAGCTTTCTTT
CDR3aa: CASSLGYSEAFF

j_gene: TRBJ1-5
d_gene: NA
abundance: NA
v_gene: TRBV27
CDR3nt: TGTGCCAGCAGTTTACGGACGGATGGGCAGCCCCAGCATTTT
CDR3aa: CASSLRTDGQPQHF

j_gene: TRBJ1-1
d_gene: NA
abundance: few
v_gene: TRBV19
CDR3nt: TGTGCCAGTGGCGACGGGTACGGCACTGAAGCTTTCTTT
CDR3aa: CASGDGYGTEAFF

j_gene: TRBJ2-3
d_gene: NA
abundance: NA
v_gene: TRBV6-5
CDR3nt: TGTGCCAGCAGTTACTCTGGAGATACGCAGTATTTT
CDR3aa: CASSYSGDTQYF

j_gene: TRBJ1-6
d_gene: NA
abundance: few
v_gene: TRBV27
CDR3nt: TGTGCCAGCAGTTTACCCCCCTCCTATAATTCACCCCTCCACTTT
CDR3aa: CASSLPPSYNSPLHF